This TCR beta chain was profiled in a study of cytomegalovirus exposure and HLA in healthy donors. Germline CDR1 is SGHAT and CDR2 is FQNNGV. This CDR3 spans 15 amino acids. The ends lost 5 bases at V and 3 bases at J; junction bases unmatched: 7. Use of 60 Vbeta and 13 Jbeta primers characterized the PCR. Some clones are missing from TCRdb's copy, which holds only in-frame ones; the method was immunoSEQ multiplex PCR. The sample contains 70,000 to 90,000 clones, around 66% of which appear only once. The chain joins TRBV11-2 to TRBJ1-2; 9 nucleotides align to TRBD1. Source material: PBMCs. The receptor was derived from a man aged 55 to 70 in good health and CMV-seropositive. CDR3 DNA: TGTGCCAGCAGCACTTGGGACAGGGATGACTATGGCTACACCTTC. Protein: CASSTWDRDDYGYTF.